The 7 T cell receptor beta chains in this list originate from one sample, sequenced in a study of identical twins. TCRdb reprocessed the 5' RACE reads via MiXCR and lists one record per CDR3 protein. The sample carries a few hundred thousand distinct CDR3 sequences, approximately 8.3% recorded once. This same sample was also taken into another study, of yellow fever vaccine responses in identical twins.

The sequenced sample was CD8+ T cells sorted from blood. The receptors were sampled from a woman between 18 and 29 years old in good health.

The CDR3 nucleotides are TGTGCCAGCACTCTACTAGCGGGAACGGTGTATGAGCAGTTCTTC. Its protein product is CASTLLAGTVYEQFF. The J gene is TRBJ2-1, the V gene TRBV12-3 or TRBV12-4; 10 positions agree with TRBD2. This CDR3 is 15 amino acids long. V shed 7 bases and J 8 bases; nucleotides not matched to a gene: 11.

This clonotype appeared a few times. The chain's CDR3 is CASSLGGGAQDEQFF. The CDR3 nucleotides are TGTGCCAGCAGCCTCGGGGGGGGGGCCCAGGATGAGCAGTTCTTC. V gene TRBV7-9 combines with J gene TRBJ2-1; 8 bases align to TRBD2. J was trimmed by 8 bases and V by 5 bases; bases with no gene match: 11. From germline, CDR1 is SEHNR and CDR2 FQNEAQ (reference sequence). This CDR3 has 15 residues.

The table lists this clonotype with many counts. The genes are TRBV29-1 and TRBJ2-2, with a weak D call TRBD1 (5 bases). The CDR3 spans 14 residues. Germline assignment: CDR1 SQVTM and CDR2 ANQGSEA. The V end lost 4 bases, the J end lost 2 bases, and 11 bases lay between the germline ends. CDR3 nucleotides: TGCAGCGTTGTTGACAGTAAAAACACCGGGGAGCTGTTTTTT. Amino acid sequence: CSVVDSKNTGELFF.

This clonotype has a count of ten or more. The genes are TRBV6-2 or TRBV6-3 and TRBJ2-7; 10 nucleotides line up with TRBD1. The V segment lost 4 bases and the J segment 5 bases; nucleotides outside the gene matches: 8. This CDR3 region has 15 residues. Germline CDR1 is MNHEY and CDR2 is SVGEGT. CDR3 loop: CASSSPGQGSHEQYF. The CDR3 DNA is TGTGCCAGCAGTTCCCCGGGACAGGGGAGCCACGAGCAGTACTTC.

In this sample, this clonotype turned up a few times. The DNA for the CDR3 is TGTGCCAGCAGCGATCGGACGCTAGGACAGGGTTTCGACAATGAGCAGTTCTTC. Protein product: CASSDRTLGQGFDNEQFF. The chain employs TRBV7-8 and TRBJ2-1, with 8 bases matching TRBD1. This CDR3 contains 18 residues. Germline CDR1 SGHVS, CDR2 FQNEAQ. The ends lost 5 bases at V and 5 bases at J; junction bases unmatched: 17.

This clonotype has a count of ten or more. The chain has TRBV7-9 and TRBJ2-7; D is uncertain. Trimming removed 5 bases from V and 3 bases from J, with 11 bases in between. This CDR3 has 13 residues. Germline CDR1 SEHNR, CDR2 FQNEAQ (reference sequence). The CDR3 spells CASSHLQDYEQYF. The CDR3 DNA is TGTGCCAGCAGCCATCTTCAGGACTACGAGCAGTACTTC.

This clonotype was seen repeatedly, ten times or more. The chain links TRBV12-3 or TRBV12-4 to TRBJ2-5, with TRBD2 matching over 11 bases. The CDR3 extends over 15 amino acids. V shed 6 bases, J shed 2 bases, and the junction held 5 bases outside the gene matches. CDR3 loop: CASSQTSGAQETQYF. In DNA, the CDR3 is TGTGCCAGCAGCCAGACTAGCGGGGCACAAGAGACCCAGTACTTC.